This T cell receptor (beta chain) was sequenced in a study of blood T cell repertoires in COVID-19. Study in general: The cDNA or gDNA used as material had been derived from T cells, B-cell-depleted T cells, or PBMCs.

The CDR3 is made up of 16 amino acids. Between the trimmed V and J ends, which lost 5 bases and 6 bases, there was a span of 19 bases. Germline values: CDR1 SNHLY, CDR2 FYNNEI. Allocation to cohorts depended on clinical history reported by the participants. Using immunoSEQ multiplex PCR, the repertoire was profiled, and TCRdb retains in-frame clones only, with some absent. The sample records approximately 200,000 clones, just under 90% being singletons. The gene calls are TRBV2 and TRBJ1-4; tentatively, D is TRBD1 (6 bases). This receptor was identified in a man in his thirties or forties who had recovered from COVID-19. Sequenced material: PBMCs or T cells enriched from blood (not recorded which). CDR3 loop: CASSYTGSDYDEKLFF. CDR3 sequence (DNA): TGTGCCAGCAGTTATACAGGGTCTGACTACGATGAAAAACTGTTTTTT. The full variable domain, in which reference TRBV2 and TRBJ1-4 provide the parts outside the CDR3, is EPEVTQTPSHQVTQMGQEVILRCVPISNHLYFYWYRQILGQKVEFLVSFYNNEISEKSEIFDDQFSVERPDGSNFTLKIRSTKLEDSAMYFCASSYTGSDYDEKLFFGSGTQLSVL.